These T cell receptor beta chains were read from a single sample in a study of response to subunit inactivated influenza vaccine. TCRdb redid the calling of the RT-PCR reads with MiXCR, one entry per CDR3 protein. The sample holds about 570,000 distinct CDR3 sequences, roughly 12% seen once. These data were also filed under a second study, of T cells expressing NK-cell markers.

This material consisted of PBMCs from blood, taken on the day of vaccination. Receptor source: a man aged 50 to 59 who received an inactivated influenza vaccine. CDR3s include the opening cysteine and the closing phenylalanine or tryptophan. Fields, in order: D gene, clone size, CDR3 length, J gene, V gene, CDR3 protein, CDR3 DNA. The D gene is left open where the match is weak. Expanded clones are given a class, and other clones once, few, many or no size at all.

>.|few|13|TRBJ1-2|TRBV5-1
CASSLSQGYGYTF
TGCGCCAGCAGCTTGTCCCAGGGGTATGGCTACACCTTC
>TRBD2|.|14|TRBJ2-3|TRBV20-1
CSAKIAGGGDTQYF
TGCAGTGCTAAAATAGCGGGAGGGGGGGATACGCAGTATTTT
>TRBD1|few|15|TRBJ2-5|TRBV4-1
CASSQGQGLAETQYF
TGCGCCAGCAGCCAAGGACAGGGGTTGGCAGAGACCCAGTACTTC
>TRBD1|.|15|TRBJ2-3|TRBV4-2
CASSQDAGGWDTQYF
TGTGCCAGCAGCCAAGATGCAGGGGGATGGGATACGCAGTATTTT
>TRBD1|many|17|TRBJ2-3|TRBV12-3/TRBV12-4
CASSHPGTGLETDTQYF
TGTGCCAGCAGTCACCCCGGGACAGGGCTAGAAACAGATACGCAGTATTTT
>TRBD2|few|14|TRBJ2-1|TRBV20-1
CSARAGGRASEQFF
TGCAGTGCTAGAGCGGGCGGGAGGGCGAGTGAGCAGTTCTTC
>TRBD2|.|15|TRBJ2-1|TRBV6-1
CASRVAGGPSDEQFF
TGTGCCAGCAGAGTAGCGGGAGGGCCTTCCGATGAGCAGTTCTTC
>.|.|15|TRBJ2-2|TRBV27
CASSPSPANTGELFF
TGTGCCAGCAGTCCGTCACCCGCGAACACCGGGGAGCTGTTTTTT
>.|many|10|TRBJ2-7|TRBV7-2
CASSSPEQYF
TGTGCCAGCAGCTCTCCCGAGCAGTACTTC
>.|few|15|TRBJ2-3|TRBV20-1
CSARDWRDNTDTQYF
TGCAGTGCTAGAGATTGGCGGGACAACACAGATACGCAGTATTTT
>TRBD1|few|16|TRBJ2-6|TRBV7-2
CASRVTGGAGANVLTF
TGTGCCAGCAGGGTCACAGGGGGCGCTGGGGCCAACGTCCTGACTTTC
>.|.|15|TRBJ2-1|TRBV6-2/TRBV6-3
CASSYSTPRLNEQFF
TGTGCCAGCAGTTACTCGACACCAAGGCTCAATGAGCAGTTCTTC
>.|.|15|TRBJ2-2|TRBV5-1
CASSLELANTGELFF
TGCGCCAGCAGCTTGGAACTAGCGAACACCGGGGAGCTGTTTTTT
>.|once|20|TRBJ2-6|TRBV11-2
CASSLVAGPALAPGANVLTF
TGTGCCAGCAGCTTAGTGGCGGGCCCCGCTTTAGCCCCCGGGGCCAACGTCCTGACTTTC
>.|.|16|TRBJ2-2|TRBV24-1
CATSDLENPNTGELFF
TGTGCCACCAGTGATTTGGAAAACCCGAACACCGGGGAGCTGTTTTTT
>TRBD1|.|14|TRBJ2-2|TRBV18
CATEDRVSTGELFF
TGTGCCACCGAGGACAGGGTGTCTACCGGGGAGCTGTTTTTT
>TRBD1|.|16|TRBJ1-4|TRBV25-1
CASSETGVRANEKLFF
TGTGCCAGCAGTGAGACAGGGGTTAGGGCTAATGAAAAACTGTTTTTT
>.|few|18|TRBJ2-5|TRBV28
CASSLFSIGGAPGETQYF
TGTGCCAGCAGTTTGTTCTCAATAGGCGGAGCCCCGGGAGAGACCCAGTACTTC
>.|.|14|TRBJ2-7|TRBV7-2
CASSLLPYGYEQYF
TGTGCCAGCAGCTTATTACCCTACGGCTACGAGCAGTACTTC
>.|few|16|TRBJ2-7|TRBV3-1
CASSPEGQDLFYEQYF
TGTGCCAGCAGCCCAGAGGGCCAGGACCTCTTTTACGAGCAGTACTTC
>.|few|14|TRBJ1-4|TRBV18
CASSPSGRDEKLFF
TGTGCCAGCTCACCTTCGGGCAGGGATGAAAAACTGTTTTTT
>TRBD2|.|16|TRBJ2-3|TRBV4-2
CASSQSSLAGTDTQYF
TGTGCCAGCAGCCAGTCCTCGCTAGCGGGAACAGATACGCAGTATTTT
>.|.|14|TRBJ1-2|TRBV28
CASSLAGPNYGYTF
TGTGCCAGCAGTTTGGCAGGGCCAAACTATGGCTACACCTTC
>.|.|17|TRBJ2-1|TRBV2
CASTGRGTLLSYNEQFF
TGTGCCAGCACGGGTCGAGGGACCCTTCTCTCCTACAATGAGCAGTTCTTC
>.|few|16|TRBJ1-2|TRBV20-1
CSARSPTGLVWDGYTF
TGCAGTGCTAGGTCGCCGACAGGTCTGGTTTGGGATGGCTACACCTTC
>.|.|17|TRBJ2-3|TRBV20-1
CSASPFPGGAMTDTQYF
TGCAGTGCTAGCCCGTTCCCCGGCGGGGCGATGACAGATACGCAGTATTTT
>.|.|15|TRBJ1-1|TRBV6-1
CASSEGAMTYTEAFF
TGTGCCAGCAGTGAGGGGGCCATGACTTACACTGAAGCTTTCTTT
>TRBD1|.|15|TRBJ1-2|TRBV2
CASSLNRGANYGYTF
TGTGCCAGCAGTCTAAACAGGGGTGCGAACTATGGCTACACCTTC
>.|.|17|TRBJ2-2|TRBV11-3
CASSLDQVAENTGELFF
TGTGCCAGCAGCTTAGATCAGGTAGCGGAGAACACCGGGGAGCTGTTTTTT
>.|few|13|TRBJ2-7|TRBV7-2
CASSPIHRSEQYF
TGTGCCAGCAGCCCCATACACAGGTCCGAGCAGTACTTC
>TRBD2|.|13|TRBJ2-5|TRBV20-1
CSARTSGRETQYF
TGCAGTGCCAGGACTAGCGGGAGAGAGACCCAGTACTTC
>TRBD1|few|15|TRBJ2-1|TRBV29-1
CSVAGTGANYNEQFF
TGCAGCGTCGCCGGGACAGGGGCGAACTACAATGAGCAGTTCTTC
>.|.|15|TRBJ2-7|TRBV5-6
CASSSNLLATYEQYF
TGTGCCAGCAGCTCCAACCTACTAGCTACCTACGAGCAGTACTTC
>.|.|14|TRBJ2-5|TRBV10-3
CAISERSKQETQYF
TGTGCCATCAGTGAGCGCAGTAAACAAGAGACCCAGTACTTC
>.|.|14|TRBJ2-1|TRBV29-1
CSVPTVISDHEQFF
TGCAGCGTTCCAACCGTTATTAGCGACCATGAGCAGTTCTTC
>.|.|15|TRBJ2-1|TRBV10-3
CAISESHRTYNEQFF
TGTGCCATCAGTGAGTCCCATCGAACCTACAATGAGCAGTTCTTC
>TRBD1|.|15|TRBJ2-7|TRBV15
CATSRYRDRGYEQYF
TGTGCCACCAGCAGGTACCGGGACAGGGGCTACGAGCAGTACTTC
>TRBD1|few|16|TRBJ1-5|TRBV15
CATSAPMTGKGQPQHF
TGTGCCACCAGCGCCCCCATGACAGGGAAGGGTCAGCCCCAGCATTTT
>TRBD2|.|16|TRBJ2-3|TRBV20-1
CSANHPASGSTDTQYF
TGCAGTGCGAACCATCCGGCTAGCGGGAGCACAGATACGCAGTATTTT
>TRBD1|.|16|TRBJ1-4|TRBV7-9
CASSFGPGQGVEKLFF
TGTGCCAGCAGCTTTGGGCCGGGACAGGGAGTTGAAAAACTGTTTTTT
>.|.|13|TRBJ1-3|TRBV19
CATEGFSGNTIYF
TGTGCCACCGAAGGGTTCTCTGGAAACACCATATATTTT
>TRBD2|few|16|TRBJ2-1|TRBV27
CASTLRAGGLYNEQFF
TGTGCCAGCACCCTCCGGGCGGGAGGTTTGTACAATGAGCAGTTCTTC
>TRBD1|.|15|TRBJ1-1|TRBV4-3
CASSQEWTGNTEAFF
TGCGCCAGCAGCCAAGAATGGACAGGGAACACTGAAGCTTTCTTT
>.|.|15|TRBJ2-1|TRBV11-3
CASSSRQSSYNEQFF
TGTGCCAGCAGCTCCAGACAGAGCTCCTACAATGAGCAGTTCTTC
>.|.|15|TRBJ2-5|TRBV7-3
CASSLTGTYQETQYF
TGTGCCAGCAGCTTGACCGGGACTTACCAAGAGACCCAGTACTTC
>TRBD2|.|14|TRBJ2-1|TRBV6-1
CASIIAGGYNEQFF
TGTGCCAGCATAATAGCGGGGGGTTACAATGAGCAGTTCTTC
>.|few|14|TRBJ2-7|TRBV6-5
CASSYSKVGWAQYF
TGTGCCAGCAGTTACTCGAAAGTGGGGTGGGCGCAGTACTTC
>.|.|13|TRBJ2-7|TRBV20-1
CSASTWLPYEQYF
TGCAGTGCTTCCACCTGGCTCCCCTACGAGCAGTACTTC